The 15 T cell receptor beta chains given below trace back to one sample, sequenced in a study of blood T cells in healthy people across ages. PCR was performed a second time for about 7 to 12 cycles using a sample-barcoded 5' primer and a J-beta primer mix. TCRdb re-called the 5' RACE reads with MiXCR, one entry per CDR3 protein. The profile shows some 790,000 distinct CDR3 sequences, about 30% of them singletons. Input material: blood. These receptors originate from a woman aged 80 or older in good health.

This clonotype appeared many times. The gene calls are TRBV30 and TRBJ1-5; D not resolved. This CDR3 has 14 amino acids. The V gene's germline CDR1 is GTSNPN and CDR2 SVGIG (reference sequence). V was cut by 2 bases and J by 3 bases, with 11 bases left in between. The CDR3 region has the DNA TGTGCCTGGAGTTCCCAGGCGGTCAATCAGCCCCAGCATTTT. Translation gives CAWSSQAVNQPQHF.

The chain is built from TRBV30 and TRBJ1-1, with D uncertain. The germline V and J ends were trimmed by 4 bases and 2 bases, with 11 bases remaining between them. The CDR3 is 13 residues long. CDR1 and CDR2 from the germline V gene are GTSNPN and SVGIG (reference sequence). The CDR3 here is CAWTRTANTEAFF. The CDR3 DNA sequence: TGTGCCTGGACCCGGACGGCCAACACTGAAGCTTTCTTT.

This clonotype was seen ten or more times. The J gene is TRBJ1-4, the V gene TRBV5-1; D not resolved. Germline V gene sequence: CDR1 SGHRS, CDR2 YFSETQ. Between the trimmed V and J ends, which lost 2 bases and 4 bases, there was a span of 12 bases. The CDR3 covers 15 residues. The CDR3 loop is CASSLTDSYNEKLFF. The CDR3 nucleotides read TGCGCCAGCAGCTTAACAGATTCCTATAATGAAAAACTGTTTTTT.

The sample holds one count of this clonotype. CDR3 sequence (DNA): TGTGCCAGCAGCTTACTAACTAGGAAGTACTTC. It is translated as CASSLLTRKYF. The chain couples TRBV7-2 to TRBJ2-5; D may be TRBD2 (5 bases). The CDR3 has 11 amino acids. The ends were cut back, 2 bases at V and 12 bases at J, with 10 bases in the middle. Germline V gene sequence: CDR1 SGHTA, CDR2 FQGNSA.

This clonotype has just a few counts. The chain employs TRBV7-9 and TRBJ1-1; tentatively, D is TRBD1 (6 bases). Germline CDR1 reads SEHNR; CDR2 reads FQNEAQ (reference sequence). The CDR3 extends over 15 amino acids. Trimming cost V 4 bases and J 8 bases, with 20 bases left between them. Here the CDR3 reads CASSSPPGTPKEAFF. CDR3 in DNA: TGTGCCAGCAGCTCCCCCCCCGGGACACCTAAGGAAGCTTTCTTT.

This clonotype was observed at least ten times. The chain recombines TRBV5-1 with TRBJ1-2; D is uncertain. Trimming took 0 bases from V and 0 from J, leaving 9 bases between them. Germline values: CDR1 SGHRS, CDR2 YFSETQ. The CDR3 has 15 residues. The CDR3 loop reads CASSLELATNYGYTF. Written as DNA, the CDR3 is TGCGCCAGCAGCTTGGAGTTAGCAACTAACTATGGCTACACCTTC.

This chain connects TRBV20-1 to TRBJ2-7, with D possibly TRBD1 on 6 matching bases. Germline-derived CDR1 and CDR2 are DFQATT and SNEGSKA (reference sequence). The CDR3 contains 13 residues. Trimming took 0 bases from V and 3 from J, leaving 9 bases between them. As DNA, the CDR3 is TGCAGTGCTAGAGATAGGACAGACTACGAGCAGTACTTC. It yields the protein CSARDRTDYEQYF.

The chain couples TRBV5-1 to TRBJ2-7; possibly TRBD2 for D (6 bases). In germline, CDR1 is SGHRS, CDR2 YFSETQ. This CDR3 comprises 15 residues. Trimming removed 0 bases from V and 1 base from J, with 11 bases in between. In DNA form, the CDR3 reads TGCGCCAGCAGCTTGGTAGAACGGGAGTCCTACGAGCAGTACTTC. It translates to CASSLVERESYEQYF.

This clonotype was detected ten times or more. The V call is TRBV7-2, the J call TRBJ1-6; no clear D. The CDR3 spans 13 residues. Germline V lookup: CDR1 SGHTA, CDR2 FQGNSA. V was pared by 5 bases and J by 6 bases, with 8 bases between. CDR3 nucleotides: TGTGCCAGCAGCCACTTATCTAATTCACCCCTCCACTTT. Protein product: CASSHLSNSPLHF.

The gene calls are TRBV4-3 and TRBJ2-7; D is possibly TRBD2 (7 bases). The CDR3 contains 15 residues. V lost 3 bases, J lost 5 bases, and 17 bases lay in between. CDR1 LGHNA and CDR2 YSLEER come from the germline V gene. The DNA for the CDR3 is TGCGCCAGCAGCCAGAGGGGGGGGCGCGTAAACGAGCAGTACTTC. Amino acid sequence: CASSQRGGRVNEQYF.

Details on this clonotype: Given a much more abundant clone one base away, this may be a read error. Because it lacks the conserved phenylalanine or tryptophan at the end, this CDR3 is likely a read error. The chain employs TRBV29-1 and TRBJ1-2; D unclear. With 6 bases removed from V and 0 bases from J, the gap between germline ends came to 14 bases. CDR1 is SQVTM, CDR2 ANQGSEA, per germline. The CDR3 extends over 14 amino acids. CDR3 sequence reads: CSVRGRIANYGYTV. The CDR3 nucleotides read TGCAGCGTCCGGGGAAGGATAGCTAACTATGGCTACACCGTC.

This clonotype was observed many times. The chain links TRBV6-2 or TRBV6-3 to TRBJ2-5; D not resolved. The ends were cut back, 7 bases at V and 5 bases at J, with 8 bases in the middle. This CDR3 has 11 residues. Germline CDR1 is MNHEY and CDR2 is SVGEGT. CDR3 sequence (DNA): TGTGCCAGCACCTTCGGGGAGACCCAGTACTTC. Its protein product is CASTFGETQYF.

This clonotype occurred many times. In DNA, the CDR3 is TGCGCCAGCAGCCAAGAGGCAGCTCTTATATTATCACCCCTCCACTTT. Protein sequence: CASSQEAALILSPLHF. The chain links TRBV4-3 to TRBJ1-6; D ambiguous. This CDR3 has 16 residues. V was cut by 0 bases and J by 10 bases, with 16 bases left in between. Per germline, CDR1 LGHNA and CDR2 YSLEER.

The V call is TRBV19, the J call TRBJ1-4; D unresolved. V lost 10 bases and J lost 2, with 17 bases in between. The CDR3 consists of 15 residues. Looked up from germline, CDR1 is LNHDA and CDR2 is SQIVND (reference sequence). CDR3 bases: TGTGCCACCCCGACATACCGACCGACTAATGAAAAACTGTTTTTT. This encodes CATPTYRPTNEKLFF.

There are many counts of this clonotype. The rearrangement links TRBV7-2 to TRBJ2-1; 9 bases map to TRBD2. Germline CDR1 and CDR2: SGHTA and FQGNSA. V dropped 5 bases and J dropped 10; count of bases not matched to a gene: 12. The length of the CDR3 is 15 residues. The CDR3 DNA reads TGTGCCAGCAGCCCAGCGGGGGGTCGGACTTCGGAGCAGTTCTTC. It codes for CASSPAGGRTSEQFF.